This TCR beta chain was recovered during a study of shared clonotypes between healthy human individuals. The germline gives CDR1 SGHRS, CDR2 YFSETQ. With V trimmed by 4 bases and J by 5 bases, 5 bases remained unmatched. The CDR3 length is 13 residues. Donors comprised only Caucasian adults living in Nashville, Tennessee. Data came from immunoSEQ multiplex PCR; TCRdb stores just in-frame clones and leaves some out. Of fewer than 650,000 clones in the sample, about 79% were seen once. Only a few counts were recorded for this clone. This clonotype originated in a woman aged 40 to 49 in good health. Some clones in this sample may be carry-over from other donors' samples. J is TRBJ2-5 and V is TRBV5-1; 7 bases map to TRBD1. Sequenced sample: PBMCs. This CDR3 reads CASSQQGDETQYF. In nucleotides, the CDR3 is TGCGCCAGCAGCCAGCAGGGGGATGAGACCCAGTACTTC.